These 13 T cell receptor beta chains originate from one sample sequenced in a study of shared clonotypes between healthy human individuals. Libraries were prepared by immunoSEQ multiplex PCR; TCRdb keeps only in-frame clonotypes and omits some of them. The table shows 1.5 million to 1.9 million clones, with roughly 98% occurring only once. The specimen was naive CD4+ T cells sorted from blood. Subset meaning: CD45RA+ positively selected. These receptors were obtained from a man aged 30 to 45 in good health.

The CDR3 coding sequence is TGTGCCAGTAGTACGGGAGGTGGCGTGAGCGGCAGCGCCAATGAGCAGTTCTTC. It translates to CASSTGGGVSGSANEQFF. V usage is TRBV19 and J usage is TRBJ2-1; the match to TRBD2 covers 7 bases. The V and J ends lost 4 bases and 6 bases, in that order; junction bases with no gene match: 18. Germline CDR1 LNHDA, CDR2 SQIVND (reference sequence). The CDR3 has 18 amino acids.

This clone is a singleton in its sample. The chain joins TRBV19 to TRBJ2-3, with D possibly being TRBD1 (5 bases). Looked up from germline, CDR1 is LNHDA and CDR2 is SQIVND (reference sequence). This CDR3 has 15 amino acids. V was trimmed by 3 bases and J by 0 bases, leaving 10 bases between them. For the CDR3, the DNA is TGTGCCAGTAGTATTAGGGGAATTAGCACAGATACGCAGTATTTT. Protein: CASSIRGISTDTQYF.

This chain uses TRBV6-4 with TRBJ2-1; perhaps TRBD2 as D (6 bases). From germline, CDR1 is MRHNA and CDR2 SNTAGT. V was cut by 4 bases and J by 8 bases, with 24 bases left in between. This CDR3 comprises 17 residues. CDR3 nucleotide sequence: TGTGCCAGCAGTGGCAGTGGCCTAGGCGGGGCCCGCCATGAGCAGTTCTTC. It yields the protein CASSGSGLGGARHEQFF.

The CDR3 DNA reads TGTGCCAGCCGCCGGGAGGCGGGCGCGAACACCGGGGAGCTGTTTTTT. It codes for CASRREAGANTGELFF. The chain couples TRBV5-6 to TRBJ2-2; TRBD2 matches 7 bases. The CDR3 runs 16 residues. Looked up from germline, CDR1 is SGHDT and CDR2 is YYEEEE. V gave up 7 bases and J gave up 0 bases; unmatched junction bases: 9.

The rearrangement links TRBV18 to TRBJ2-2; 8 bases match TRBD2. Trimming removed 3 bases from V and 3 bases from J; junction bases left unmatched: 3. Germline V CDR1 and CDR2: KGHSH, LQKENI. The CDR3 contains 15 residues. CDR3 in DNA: TGTGCCAGCTCACCGCAGCGGGGGTACACCGGGGAGCTGTTTTTT. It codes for CASSPQRGYTGELFF.

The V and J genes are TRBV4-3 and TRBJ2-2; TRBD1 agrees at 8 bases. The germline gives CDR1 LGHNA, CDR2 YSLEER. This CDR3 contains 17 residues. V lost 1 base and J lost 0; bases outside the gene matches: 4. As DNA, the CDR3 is TGCGCCAGCAGCCAAGGATGGACAGGGCCGAACACCGGGGAGCTGTTTTTT. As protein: CASSQGWTGPNTGELFF.

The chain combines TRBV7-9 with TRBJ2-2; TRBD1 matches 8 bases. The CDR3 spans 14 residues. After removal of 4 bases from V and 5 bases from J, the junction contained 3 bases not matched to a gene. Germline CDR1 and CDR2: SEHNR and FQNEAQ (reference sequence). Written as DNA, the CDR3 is TGTGCCAGCAGCTGGACAGGGTATACCGGGGAGCTGTTTTTT. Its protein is CASSWTGYTGELFF.

The chain's CDR3 is CASSPRDGREFLGNNEQFF. DNA for the CDR3: TGTGCCAGCAGCCCGAGGGACGGGCGGGAGTTTCTAGGGAACAATGAGCAGTTCTTC. The chain couples TRBV9 to TRBJ2-1; 7 bases align to TRBD2. Germline V gene lookup returns CDR1 SGDLS and CDR2 YYNGEE. The CDR3 sequence is 19 residues long. Trimming removed 4 bases from V and 5 bases from J; junction bases left unmatched: 21. Drawing the rest from reference TRBV9 and TRBJ2-1, the complete variable domain is DSGVTQTPKHLITATGQRVTLRCSPRSGDLSVYWYQQSLDQGLQFLIQYYNGEERAKGNILERFSAQQFPDLHSELNLSSLELGDSALYFCASSPRDGREFLGNNEQFFGPGTRLTVL.

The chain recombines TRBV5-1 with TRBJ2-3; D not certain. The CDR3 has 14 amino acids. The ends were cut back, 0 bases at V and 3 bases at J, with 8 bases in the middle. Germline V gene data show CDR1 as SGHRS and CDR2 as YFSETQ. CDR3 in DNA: TGCGCCAGCAGCTTGGCCCAACAGACAGATACGCAGTATTTT. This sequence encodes CASSLAQQTDTQYF.

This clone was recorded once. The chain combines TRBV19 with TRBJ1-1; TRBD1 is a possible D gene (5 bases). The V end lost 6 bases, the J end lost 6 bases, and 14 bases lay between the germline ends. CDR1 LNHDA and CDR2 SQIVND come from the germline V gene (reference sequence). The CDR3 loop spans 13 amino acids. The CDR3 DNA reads TGTGCCAGTAGAATCAGGGAGGTCCCTGAAGCTTTCTTT. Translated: CASRIREVPEAFF. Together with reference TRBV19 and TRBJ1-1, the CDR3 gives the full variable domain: DGGITQSPKYLFRKEGQNVTLSCEQNLNHDAMYWYRQDPGQGLRLIYYSQIVNDFQKGDIAEGYSVSREKKESFPLTVTSAQKNPTAFYLCASRIREVPEAFFGQGTRLTVV.

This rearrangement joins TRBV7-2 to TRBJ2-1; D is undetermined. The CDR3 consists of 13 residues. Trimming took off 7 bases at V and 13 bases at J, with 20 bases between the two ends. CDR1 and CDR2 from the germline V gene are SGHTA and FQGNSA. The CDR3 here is CASMLVPLNQQFF. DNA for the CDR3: TGTGCCAGCATGCTAGTCCCCCTAAATCAACAGTTCTTC.

The CDR3 is CASSLVLAGGPVLYNEQFF. In DNA, the CDR3 is TGTGCCAGCAGCTTGGTGCTAGCGGGAGGGCCAGTCCTCTACAATGAGCAGTTCTTC. The rearrangement uses TRBV5-5 and TRBJ2-1; 12 nucleotides agree with TRBD2. Trimming at V came to 0 bases and at J to 3 bases, leaving 10 bases not matched to a gene. Germline CDR1 reads SGHKS; CDR2 reads YYEKEE (reference sequence). CDR3 length: 19 residues.

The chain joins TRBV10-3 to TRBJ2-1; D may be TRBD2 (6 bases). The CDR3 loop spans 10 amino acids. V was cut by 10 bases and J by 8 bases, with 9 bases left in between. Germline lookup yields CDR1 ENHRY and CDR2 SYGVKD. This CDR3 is CATWEDEQFF. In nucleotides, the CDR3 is TGTGCCACCTGGGAGGATGAGCAGTTCTTC.